The TCR beta chain described here comes from a study of low-dose radiotherapy and immunotherapy resistance in tumors. The overall study: Patients were treated with intravenous nivolumab at 240 mg every two weeks and were also dosed with ipilimumab at 1 mg/kg every six weeks. Intravenous cyclophosphamide at 200 mg/m2 preceded radiation and immunotherapy by one day, every two weeks.

First-strand cDNA relied on TRAV- and TRBV-specific primers spanning alpha and beta chains. PCR amplification of the TCRs was performed with Phusion for 20 to 25 PCR cycles, and it relied on a constant-region primer together with a V-primer adapter. In TCRdb, the reads were re-called with MiXCR into one record per CDR3 protein. The sample yields tens of thousands of distinct CDR3 sequences, 15% to 20% seen once. CDR3 size: 13 residues. V lost 4 bases and J 3 bases, leaving 9 bases between the germline ends. CDR1 and CDR2 (germline): MNHNS, SASEGT. The time point was: before trial treatment. Treatment of the donors consisted of nivolumab and ipilimumab (plus aspirin, low-dose cyclophosphamide and low-dose radiotherapy). Patients qualified if they had advanced solid tumors that lacked tumor-infiltrating lymphocytes.

This TCR was sampled from a male donor with prostate cancer. This rearrangement joins TRBV6-1 to TRBJ1-1; D ambiguous. The sample was PBMCs, taken before treatment. The CDR3 DNA reads TGTGCCAGCAGTGCGCTGTGGGACACTGAAGCTTTCTTT. Its protein product is CASSALWDTEAFF.